This section outlines one TCR beta chain sequence together with its context. Then a second PCR, running roughly 7 to 11 cycles, was carried out with a sample-barcoded 5' primer and a J-beta primer mix. TCRdb ran MiXCR on the 5' RACE reads and lists one entry per CDR3 protein. The repertoire holds over a million distinct CDR3 sequences, with around 59% as singletons. This record comes from a study of blood T cells in healthy people across ages. The CDR3 runs to 12 residues. V was trimmed by 6 bases and J by 9 bases, leaving 12 bases between them. Germline loops: CDR1 MDHEN, CDR2 SYDVKM. Sequencing was carried out using blood. This rearrangement joins TRBV28 to TRBJ2-1, with D possibly matching TRBD2 (5 bases). The receptor comes from a man between 18 and 29 years old in good health. The CDR3 nucleotides are TGTGCCAGCAGCGGAGATGCGGGTGAGCAGTTCTTC. Amino acid sequence: CASSGDAGEQFF.